This TCR beta chain was obtained from a study of molecular identifiers for immune sequencing clone quantification (dated by TCRdb to the late 2010s). In terms of the full investigation: For a replicate experiment, RNA from roughly 20,000 or 100,000 naive CD8 T cells was divided into five aliquots, and four of the five aliquots were sequenced. This methods study benchmarked molecular-identifier clustering-based TCR repertoire sequencing (MIDCIRS) and TCR RNA copy counting, using CD8 T cells to do so. Study-level results and caveats: The sizes of highly expanded clones could end up underestimated when identical TCR molecules share a barcode. In CMV-specific effector cells, clones with more than 20 RNA copies contained over 99% of molecules, whereas in naive cells such clones contained under 1% of molecules. Modeling indicated about 3 TCR RNA copies recovered per cell, compared with about 10 by digital PCR, which implies a capture efficiency of around 31%. The naive libraries included spiked-in Jurkat TCR RNA (10 copies' worth), and this RNA is not part of the donor repertoire. Spiked-in Jurkat TCR RNA equal to a single cell's worth was reported to be detectable even within 1,100,000 naive CD8 T cells. When barcode sub-clustering was not used, chimeric consensus sequences inflated TCR diversity, with chimeras reaching as high as 47%.

Concerning this clonotype: What antigen it recognizes has not been identified. A much larger clone is a single base away; this may be a read error.

Naive CD8 T cell libraries were made from around 18,000 to 910,000 sorted cells using 10%, 30% or 50% of purified RNA. On a BD FACSAria II, naive CD8 T cells were FACS-sorted as CD8+CD4-CCR7+CD45RA+ and collected into RLT Plus buffer. Roughly ten TCR copies' worth of Jurkat RNA were spiked into roughly 19,000-1,000,000 naive CD8 T cell samples to test detection sensitivity. CD8 T cells were enriched with RosetteSep CD8+ T Cell Enrichment Cocktail and Ficoll-Paque, followed by ACK red cell lysis. V loses 6 bases at its end and J loses 3 bases; junction bases beyond the gene matches: 16. The CDR3 goes from the cysteine to the phenylalanine over 20 residues. The entry retains the CDR3 DNA only, 60 bases that are in frame from base 1. To prepare the library, PCR was applied. Sequencing relied on an Illumina HiSeq 4000. Bulk TCR libraries were generated as previously described, with the TCR primers listed in Table S5 used. Purification of total RNA was performed with the Qiagen AllPrep DNA/RNA kit. Before analysis, reads from multiple sequencing runs of the same library were pooled. As for how the authors treated the data: Reads were retained only if an exact TCR constant sequence was present, and the retained reads were trimmed to 150 nt and grouped according to their 12-nt molecular barcodes. Reads within each barcode group were sub-clustered using a 15% Levenshtein threshold, and quality-weighted consensus sequences were constructed for each RNA molecule. Non-functional sequences were discarded, and so were lower-count sequences lying one edit away from another sequence. On the basis of fitting two negative binomial distributions, barcode sub-clusters with fewer than 20% of the maximum read count were discarded. TCRdb took the public reads, trimmed them with fastp at Q25, ran MiXCR for clone calling and kept in-frame beta chains. Each entry is one CDR3 protein sequence, shown with its most common DNA and genes. The V and J calls here are based on TCRdb, not the publication. The sample table holds 300,000 to 350,000 distinct CDR3 sequences, of which roughly a fifth were seen once. The ten largest clones represent about 0.81% of the sample.

The receptor chain draws on TRBV12-3 or TRBV12-4 and TRBJ2-6, with TRBD1 identical over 11 junction bases. Sequencing was performed on naive CD8+ T cells from blood, with Jurkat cell RNA spiked in. According to the study, the label for this sample's cell subset or site signals: FACS-sorted CD8+CD4-CCR7+CD45RA+ naive T cells. This receptor was identified in a human donor in good health. Some libraries in this study had Jurkat cell RNA spiked in. The nucleotide sequence is TGTGCCAGCAGCCACTTACTGACCAAGGACAGGGGGCTTGGGGCCAACGTCCTGACTTTC. It specifies CASSHLLTKDRGLGANVLTF.